This passage covers 18 T cell receptor beta chains from one sample sequenced in a study of T cell repertoires in cytomegalovirus infection. Via MiXCR, TCRdb re-called the reads, giving one row per CDR3 protein. The sample includes 200,000 to 300,000 distinct CDR3 sequences, around 15% of them seen just once. Material for sequencing was PBMCs. These receptors all stem from a human donor in good health (CMV status not recorded). Some clones in this sample may be carry-over from other donors' samples.

In its sample, this clonotype was seen a few times. The rearrangement links TRBV4-1 to TRBJ1-1; D gene uncertain. Germline V lookup: CDR1 MGHRA, CDR2 YSYEKL. V dropped 5 bases and J dropped 0 bases, with 10 bases sitting between them. The CDR3 has 14 amino acids. The CDR3 loop is CASSGARMNTEAFF. CDR3 coding DNA: TGCGCCAGCAGCGGCGCCCGCATGAACACTGAAGCTTTCTTT.

This sequence joins TRBV6-4 and TRBJ2-3, with D hard to call. This CDR3 contains 14 residues. Germline loops: CDR1 MRHNA, CDR2 SNTAGT. V was cut by 5 bases and J by 1 base, with 10 bases left in between. CDR3 in DNA: TGTGCCAGCAGTCCCAGACCCGGCACAGATACGCAGTATTTT. Protein: CASSPRPGTDTQYF.

On this clonotype: Mismatch with germline at one junction end may stem from a read error. CDR3 nucleotides: TGTGCCAGCAGCCAAAACACCGGGACTACTACAGATACGCAGTATTTT. Amino acids: CASSQNTGTTTDTQYF. The chain carries TRBV4-1 and TRBJ2-3; 7 bases are a match to TRBD2. Germline V gives CDR1 MGHRA, CDR2 YSYEKL. The CDR3 spans 16 residues.

This clonotype turned up a few times. This chain joins TRBV20-1 and TRBJ2-3, with 11 bases identical to TRBD2. The CDR3 covers 13 residues. V lost 6 bases to trimming and J lost 5 bases; unmatched junction nucleotides: 4. Germline assignment: CDR1 DFQATT and CDR2 SNEGSKA (reference sequence). The CDR3 coding sequence is TGCAGTGCGGGCCTAGCGGGGGGAGATACGCAGTATTTT. Protein: CSAGLAGGDTQYF.

This clonotype was picked up many times. The V call is TRBV7-3, the J call TRBJ2-7, with 8 bases aligning to TRBD2. This CDR3 comprises 17 residues. The V and J ends lost 0 bases and 2 bases, in that order; junction bases with no gene match: 9. Germline-derived CDR1 and CDR2 are SGHTA and FQGTGA. The CDR3 region is CASSLTGSSGPPYEQYF. The CDR3 nucleotides read TGTGCCAGCAGCTTAACGGGCTCTAGCGGGCCCCCCTACGAGCAGTACTTC.

This clonotype showed up just a few times. The chain joins TRBV29-1 to TRBJ1-2; TRBD1 matches at 7 bases. The CDR3 consists of 15 residues. The V segment lost 6 bases and the J segment 4 bases; nucleotides outside the gene matches: 14. Germline assignment: CDR1 SQVTM and CDR2 ANQGSEA. The chain's CDR3 is CSVGGRQGLGYGYTF. The CDR3, as DNA: TGCAGCGTCGGAGGCCGACAGGGACTAGGCTATGGCTACACCTTC. Full variable domain (outside the CDR3, taken from reference TRBV29-1 and TRBJ1-2): SAVISQKPSRDICQRGTSLTIQCQVDSQVTMMFWYRQQPGQSLTLIATANQGSEATYESGFVIDKFPISRPNLTFSTLTVSNMSPEDSSIYLCSVGGRQGLGYGYTFGSGTRLTVV.

This clonotype was picked up many times. The V and J genes are TRBV2 and TRBJ2-7, with a weak D call TRBD1 (6 bases). V was shortened by 3 bases and J by 6 bases, with 15 bases between the two germline ends. The CDR3 has 14 amino acids. The germline V gene has CDR1 SNHLY and CDR2 FYNNEI. CDR3 amino acids: CASSDLRDTGEQYF. The DNA for the CDR3 is TGTGCCAGCAGTGACCTCCGGGACACCGGCGAGCAGTACTTC.

This clonotype has ten or more counts. J is TRBJ2-1 and V is TRBV7-8, with D hard to call. This CDR3 contains 11 residues. V was shortened by 3 bases and J by 9 bases, with 6 bases between the two germline ends. The germline CDR1 and CDR2 sequences are SGHVS and FQNEAQ. CDR3 protein: CASSLAPEQFF. CDR3 sequence (DNA): TGTGCCAGCAGCTTGGCCCCTGAGCAGTTCTTC. Full variable domain (rest looked up from reference TRBV7-8 and TRBJ2-1): GAGVSQSPRYKVAKRGQDVALRCDPISGHVSLFWYQQALGQGPEFLTYFQNEAQLDKSGLPSDRFFAERPEGSVSTLKIQRTQQEDSAVYLCASSLAPEQFFGPGTRLTVL.

This clonotype came up a few times. J is TRBJ2-7 and V is TRBV29-1, with unresolved D. The CDR3 runs 13 residues. V shed 0 bases and J shed 7 bases, with 13 bases lying between them. Looked up from germline, CDR1 is SQVTM and CDR2 is ANQGSEA. The CDR3 DNA is TGCAGCGTTGAAGATCTCCCCCAAAAAGAGCAGTACTTC. This gives the protein CSVEDLPQKEQYF.

J is TRBJ1-5 and V is TRBV7-9; D remains ambiguous. Per the germline V gene, CDR1 is SEHNR and CDR2 is FQNEAQ (reference sequence). V lost 6 bases, J lost 1 base, and 13 bases lay in between. The CDR3 sequence is 15 residues long. CDR3 in amino acids: CASSPHGESNQPQHF. The CDR3 bases are TGTGCCAGCAGTCCTCATGGGGAGAGCAATCAGCCCCAGCATTTT.

The V gene is TRBV20-1, the J gene TRBJ2-5, with D perhaps matching TRBD1 (5 bases). Germline CDR1 DFQATT, CDR2 SNEGSKA (reference sequence). This CDR3 spans 15 amino acids. The V end lost 1 base, the J end lost 2 bases, and 14 bases lay between the germline ends. The CDR3 protein is CSARGRTRIQETQYF. The CDR3 DNA sequence: TGCAGTGCTAGAGGCCGGACAAGGATACAAGAGACCCAGTACTTC.

The rearrangement joins TRBV19 to TRBJ2-3, with a possible D match to TRBD1 (6 bases). The length of the CDR3 is 15 residues. Trimming took 3 bases from V and 4 from J, leaving 14 bases between them. CDR1 is LNHDA and CDR2 is SQIVND in the germline V gene (reference sequence). The chain's CDR3 is CASSIWETGADTQYF. The CDR3 DNA reads as TGTGCCAGTAGTATTTGGGAGACAGGAGCAGATACGCAGTATTTT.

The sample holds many counts of this clonotype. CDR3: CASSTGTQETQYF. CDR3 coding DNA: TGTGCCAGTAGTACGGGGACTCAAGAGACCCAGTACTTC. This chain links TRBV19 with TRBJ2-5; a weak D match, TRBD2 (6 bases). The CDR3 extends over 13 amino acids. The V end was cut by 4 bases, the J end by 2 bases, with 8 bases between. Germline V lookup: CDR1 LNHDA, CDR2 SQIVND (reference sequence). Drawing the rest from reference TRBV19 and TRBJ2-5, the complete variable domain is DGGITQSPKYLFRKEGQNVTLSCEQNLNHDAMYWYRQDPGQGLRLIYYSQIVNDFQKGDIAEGYSVSREKKESFPLTVTSAQKNPTAFYLCASSTGTQETQYFGPGTRLLVL.

The chain has TRBV14 and TRBJ2-1; 13 bases match TRBD2. V trimming: 1 base; J trimming: 7 bases; junction bases outside the gene matches: 4. CDR1 is SGHDN and CDR2 is FVKESK in the germline V gene. This CDR3 contains 16 residues. The CDR3, as DNA: TGTGCCAGCAGCCAAGGACTAGCGGGAGGCGCAAATGAGCAGTTCTTC. It yields the protein CASSQGLAGGANEQFF. Based on the CDR3 plus reference TRBV14 and TRBJ2-1, the full variable domain is EAGVTQFPSHSVIEKGQTVTLRCDPISGHDNLYWYRRVMGKEIKFLLHFVKESKQDESGMPNNRFLAERTGGTYSTLKVQPAELEDSGVYFCASSQGLAGGANEQFFGPGTRLTVL.

The chain recombines TRBV29-1 with TRBJ1-4; 7 bases align to TRBD1. CDR3 length: 13 amino acids. The V gene's germline CDR1 is SQVTM and CDR2 ANQGSEA. V lost 7 bases and J lost 7; bases outside the gene matches: 9. In nucleotides, the CDR3 is TGCAGCGCCATGGACAGGTGGGGTGAAAAACTGTTTTTT. Its translation: CSAMDRWGEKLFF.

This clonotype showed up many times. This chain connects TRBV6-5 to TRBJ2-3; TRBD2 matches 8 bases. The V gene end was trimmed by 0 bases and the J gene end by 4 bases; junction bases not matched to a gene: 3. CDR3 length: 15 amino acids. Germline V CDR1 and CDR2: MNHEY, SVGAGI. CDR3: CASSYSAGVSDTQYF. The CDR3 DNA follows: TGTGCCAGCAGTTACTCAGCGGGAGTGTCAGATACGCAGTATTTT.

This clonotype came up many times. The chain links TRBV19 to TRBJ1-1, with D uncertain. Germline V lookup: CDR1 LNHDA, CDR2 SQIVND (reference sequence). V lost 0 bases and J 4 bases, leaving 6 bases between the germline ends. The CDR3 contains 13 residues. The CDR3: CASSIEGLTEAFF. CDR3 DNA sequence: TGTGCCAGTAGTATAGAGGGCCTCACTGAAGCTTTCTTT.

This clonotype was detected ten times or more. The chain has TRBV7-2 and TRBJ2-7, with D perhaps TRBD2 (6 bases). The germline CDR1 and CDR2 sequences are SGHTA and FQGNSA. This CDR3 region has 14 residues. Trimming left V 2 bases short and J 4 bases short, with 12 bases between. CDR3 coding DNA: TGTGCCAGCAGCTTAACCGGGAGTAAATACGAGCAGTACTTC. Translation: CASSLTGSKYEQYF. The entire variable domain, with the rest obtained from reference TRBV7-2 and TRBJ2-7, is as follows: GAGVSQSPSNKVTEKGKDVELRCDPISGHTALYWYRQSLGQGLEFLIYFQGNSAPDKSGLPSDRFSAERTGGSVSTLTIQRTQQEDSAVYLCASSLTGSKYEQYFGPGTRLTVT.